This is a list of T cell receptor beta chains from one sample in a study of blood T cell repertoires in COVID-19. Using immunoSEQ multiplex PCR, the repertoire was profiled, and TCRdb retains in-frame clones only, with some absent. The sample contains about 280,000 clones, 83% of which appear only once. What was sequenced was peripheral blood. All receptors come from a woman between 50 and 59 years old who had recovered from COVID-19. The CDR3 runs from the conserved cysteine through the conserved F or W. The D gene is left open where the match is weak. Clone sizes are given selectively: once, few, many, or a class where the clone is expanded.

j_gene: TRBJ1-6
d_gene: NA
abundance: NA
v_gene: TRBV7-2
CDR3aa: CASSSWGGAQGSPLHF
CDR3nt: TGTGCCAGCAGCTCATGGGGCGGGGCCCAAGGTTCACCCCTCCACTTT

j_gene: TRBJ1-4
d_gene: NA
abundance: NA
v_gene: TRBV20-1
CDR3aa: CSASQNRVEKLFF
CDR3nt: TGCAGTGCTAGTCAAAACAGGGTTGAAAAACTGTTTTTT

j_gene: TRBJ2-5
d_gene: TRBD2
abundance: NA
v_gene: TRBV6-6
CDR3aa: CASGASGGEGTQYF
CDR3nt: TGTGCCAGCGGGGCTAGCGGGGGCGAGGGGACCCAGTACTTC

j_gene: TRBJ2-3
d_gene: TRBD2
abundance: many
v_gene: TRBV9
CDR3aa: CASSVGVLAGGRYSTDTQYF
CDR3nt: TGTGCCAGCAGCGTAGGGGTCCTGGCGGGGGGCCGATATAGCACAGATACGCAGTATTTT

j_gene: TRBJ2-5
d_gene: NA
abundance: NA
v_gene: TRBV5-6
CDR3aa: CASSFDVAGVRETQYF
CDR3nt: TGTGCCAGCAGCTTTGACGTGGCAGGGGTGAGAGAGACCCAGTACTTC

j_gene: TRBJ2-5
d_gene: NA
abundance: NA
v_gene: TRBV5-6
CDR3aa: CASSLSETQYF
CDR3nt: TGTGCCAGCAGCTTGAGCGAGACCCAGTACTTC

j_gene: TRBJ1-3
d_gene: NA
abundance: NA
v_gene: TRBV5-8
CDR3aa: CASSRNRASGNTIYF
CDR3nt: TGTGCCAGCAGCCGGAACAGGGCAAGTGGAAACACCATATATTTT

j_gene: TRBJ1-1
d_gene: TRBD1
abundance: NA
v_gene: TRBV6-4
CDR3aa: CASSETGGVREAFF
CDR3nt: TGTGCCAGCAGCGAGACAGGGGGCGTACGTGAAGCTTTCTTT

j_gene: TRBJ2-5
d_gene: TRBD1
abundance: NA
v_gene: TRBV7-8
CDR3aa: CASSFQRGDRGETQYF
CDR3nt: TGTGCCAGCAGCTTCCAGAGAGGGGACAGGGGTGAGACCCAGTACTTC

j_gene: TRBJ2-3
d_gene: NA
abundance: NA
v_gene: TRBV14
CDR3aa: CASSRDLTDTQYF
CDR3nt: TGTGCCAGCAGCAGGGACTTGACAGATACGCAGTATTTT

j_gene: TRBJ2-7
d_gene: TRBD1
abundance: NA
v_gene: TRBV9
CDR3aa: CASSPYSGQGHEQYF
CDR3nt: TGTGCCAGCAGCCCCTATTCCGGACAGGGGCACGAGCAGTACTTC

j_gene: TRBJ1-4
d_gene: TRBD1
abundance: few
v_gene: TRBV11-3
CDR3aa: CASSLANRDRASTNEKLFF
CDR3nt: TGTGCCAGCAGCTTGGCGAACCGGGACAGGGCCTCAACTAATGAAAAACTGTTTTTT

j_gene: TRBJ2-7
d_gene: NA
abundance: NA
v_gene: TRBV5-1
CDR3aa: CASSSDTGSYEQYF
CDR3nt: TGCGCCAGCAGCTCCGATACCGGGAGCTACGAGCAGTACTTC

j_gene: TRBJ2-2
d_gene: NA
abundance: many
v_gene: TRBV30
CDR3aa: CAWSNTNTGELFF
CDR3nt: TGTGCCTGGAGTAATACGAACACCGGGGAGCTGTTTTTT

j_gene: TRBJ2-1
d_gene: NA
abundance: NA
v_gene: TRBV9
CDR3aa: CASSVGQSGNEQFF
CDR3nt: TGTGCCAGCAGCGTAGGTCAGTCTGGCAATGAGCAGTTCTTC

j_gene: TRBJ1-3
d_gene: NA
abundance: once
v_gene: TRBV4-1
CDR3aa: CASSRGSTNLSGNTIYF
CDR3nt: TGCGCCAGCAGCCGAGGGTCAACAAACCTCTCTGGAAACACCATATATTTT

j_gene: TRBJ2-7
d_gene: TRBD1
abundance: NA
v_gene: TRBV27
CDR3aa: CASRPGTGVPYEQYF
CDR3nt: TGTGCCAGCAGGCCCGGGACAGGGGTCCCCTACGAGCAGTACTTC

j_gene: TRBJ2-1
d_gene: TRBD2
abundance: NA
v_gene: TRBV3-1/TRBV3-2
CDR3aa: CASSQGWAGGSSYNEQFF
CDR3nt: TGTGCCAGCAGCCAAGGCTGGGCGGGGGGGAGCTCCTACAATGAGCAGTTCTTC

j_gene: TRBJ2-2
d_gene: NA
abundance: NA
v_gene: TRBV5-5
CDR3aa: CASSLRGSGELFF
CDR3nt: TGTGCCAGCAGCTTGCGGGGGTCGGGGGAGCTGTTTTTT

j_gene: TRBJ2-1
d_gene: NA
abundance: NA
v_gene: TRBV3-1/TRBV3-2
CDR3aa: CASSQGGNEQFF
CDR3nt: TGTGCCAGCAGCCAAGGCGGAAATGAGCAGTTCTTC

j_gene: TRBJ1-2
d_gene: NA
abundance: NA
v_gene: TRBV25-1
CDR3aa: CASSLVGAYGYTF
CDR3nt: TGTGCCAGCAGTCTGGTAGGGGCGTATGGCTACACCTTC

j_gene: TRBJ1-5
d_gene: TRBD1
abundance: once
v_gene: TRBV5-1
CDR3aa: CASSLTGDPNQPQHF
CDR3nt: TGCGCCAGCAGCTTGACAGGGGACCCCAATCAGCCCCAGCATTTT

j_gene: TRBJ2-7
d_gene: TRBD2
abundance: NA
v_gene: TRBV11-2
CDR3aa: CASSPSGGSYEQYF
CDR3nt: TGTGCCAGCAGCCCCTCGGGGGGCTCCTACGAGCAGTACTTC

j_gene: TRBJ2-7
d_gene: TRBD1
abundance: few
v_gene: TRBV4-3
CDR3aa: CASSQDRGQGWFGQYF
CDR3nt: TGCGCCAGCAGCCAAGATCGGGGACAGGGGTGGTTCGGGCAGTACTTC

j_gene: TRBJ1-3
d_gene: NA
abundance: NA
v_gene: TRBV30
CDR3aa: CAWSYARGGGSGNTIYF
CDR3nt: TGTGCCTGGAGTTACGCTCGGGGGGGTGGCTCTGGAAACACCATATATTTT

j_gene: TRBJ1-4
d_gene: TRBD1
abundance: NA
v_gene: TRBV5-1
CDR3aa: CASSLVDRRDEKLFF
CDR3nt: TGCGCCAGCAGCTTGGTGGACAGGAGGGATGAAAAACTGTTTTTT

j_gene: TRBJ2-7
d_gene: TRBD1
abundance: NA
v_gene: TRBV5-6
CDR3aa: CASSARGGPYEQYF
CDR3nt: TGTGCCAGCAGCGCTCGAGGGGGCCCCTACGAGCAGTACTTC

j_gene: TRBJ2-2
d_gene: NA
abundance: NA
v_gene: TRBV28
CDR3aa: CASRSFTGELFF
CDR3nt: TGTGCCAGCAGATCATTCACCGGGGAGCTGTTTTTT

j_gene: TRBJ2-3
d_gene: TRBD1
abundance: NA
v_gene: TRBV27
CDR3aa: CASSLDVWVSSRGLGQYF
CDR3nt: TGTGCCAGCAGTTTAGATGTGTGGGTCAGCTCAAGGGGGCTGGGGCAGTATTTT

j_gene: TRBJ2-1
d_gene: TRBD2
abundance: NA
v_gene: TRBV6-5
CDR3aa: CASSYGTSGYNEQFF
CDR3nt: TGTGCCAGCAGTTACGGTACTAGCGGTTACAATGAGCAGTTCTTC

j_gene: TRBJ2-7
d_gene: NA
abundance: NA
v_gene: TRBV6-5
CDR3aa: CAISQGGSTYEQYF
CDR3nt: TGTGCCATAAGCCAGGGGGGTTCAACCTACGAGCAGTACTTC

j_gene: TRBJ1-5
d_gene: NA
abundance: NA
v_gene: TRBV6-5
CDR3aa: CASSYAGTQPQHF
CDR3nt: TGTGCCAGCAGTTACGCCGGTACTCAGCCCCAGCATTTT

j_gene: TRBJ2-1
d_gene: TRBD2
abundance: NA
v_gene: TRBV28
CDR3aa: CASSFLGLAGDQFF
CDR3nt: TGTGCCAGCAGTTTCCTGGGACTAGCGGGAGACCAGTTCTTC

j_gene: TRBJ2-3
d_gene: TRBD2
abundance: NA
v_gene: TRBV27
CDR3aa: CASSLRGVPTDTQYF
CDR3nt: TGTGCCAGCAGTTTACGGGGGGTCCCCACAGATACGCAGTATTTT

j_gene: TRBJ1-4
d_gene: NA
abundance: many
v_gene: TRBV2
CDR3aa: CASSGGWGVNEKLFF
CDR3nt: TGTGCCAGCAGTGGGGGCTGGGGGGTGAATGAAAAACTGTTTTTT

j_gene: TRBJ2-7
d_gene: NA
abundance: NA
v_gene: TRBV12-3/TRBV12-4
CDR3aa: CASGQLSYEQYF
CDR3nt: TGTGCCAGCGGACAGCTCTCCTACGAGCAGTACTTC

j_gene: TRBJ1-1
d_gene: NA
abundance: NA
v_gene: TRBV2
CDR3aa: CASGGTEAFF
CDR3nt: TGTGCCAGCGGCGGGACGGAAGCTTTCTTT

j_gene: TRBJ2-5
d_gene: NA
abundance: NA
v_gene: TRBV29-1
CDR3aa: CSVAQGWGETQYF
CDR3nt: TGCAGCGTTGCGCAGGGATGGGGAGAGACCCAGTACTTC

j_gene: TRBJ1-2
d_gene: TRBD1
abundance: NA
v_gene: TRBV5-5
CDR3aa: CASSLDGRGALGGYTF
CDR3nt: TGTGCCAGCAGCTTGGATGGCAGGGGGGCGCTGGGTGGCTACACCTTC

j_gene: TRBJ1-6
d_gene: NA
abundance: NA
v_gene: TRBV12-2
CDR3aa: CASRSQGGNSPLHF
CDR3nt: TGTGCAAGTCGCTCCCAGGGTGGGAATTCACCCCTCCACTTT

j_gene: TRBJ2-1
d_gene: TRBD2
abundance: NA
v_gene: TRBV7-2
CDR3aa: CASSLGTSGRGDEQFF
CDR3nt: TGTGCCAGCAGCTTAGGCACTAGCGGGAGGGGCGATGAGCAGTTCTTC

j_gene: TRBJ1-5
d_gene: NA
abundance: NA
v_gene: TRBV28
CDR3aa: CASSPLLANQPQHF
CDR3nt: TGTGCCAGCAGTCCTCTCCTGGCCAATCAGCCCCAGCATTTT